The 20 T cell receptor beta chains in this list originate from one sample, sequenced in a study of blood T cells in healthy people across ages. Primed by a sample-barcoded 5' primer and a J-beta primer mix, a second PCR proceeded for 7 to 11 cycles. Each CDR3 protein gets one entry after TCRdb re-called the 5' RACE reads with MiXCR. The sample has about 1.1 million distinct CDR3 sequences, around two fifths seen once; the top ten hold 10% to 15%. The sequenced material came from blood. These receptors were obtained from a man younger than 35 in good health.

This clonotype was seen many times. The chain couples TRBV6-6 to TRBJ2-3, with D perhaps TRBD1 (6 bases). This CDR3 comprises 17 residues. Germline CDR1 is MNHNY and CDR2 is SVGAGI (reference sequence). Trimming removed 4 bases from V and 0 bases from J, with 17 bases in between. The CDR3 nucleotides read TGTGCCAGCAGTTCCCAAGGTGGGACATCTAGCACAGATACGCAGTATTTT. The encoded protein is CASSSQGGTSSTDTQYF.

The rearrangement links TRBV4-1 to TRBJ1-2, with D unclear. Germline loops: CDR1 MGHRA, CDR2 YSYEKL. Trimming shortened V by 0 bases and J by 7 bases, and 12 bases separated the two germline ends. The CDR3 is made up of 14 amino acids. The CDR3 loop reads CASSQDRSHRGYTF. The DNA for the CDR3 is TGCGCCAGCAGCCAAGATCGCAGCCACCGTGGCTACACCTTC.

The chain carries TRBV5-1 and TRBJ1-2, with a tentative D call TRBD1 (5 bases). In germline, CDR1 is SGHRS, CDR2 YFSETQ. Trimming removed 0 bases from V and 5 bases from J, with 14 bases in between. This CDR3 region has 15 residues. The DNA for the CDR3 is TGCGCCAGCAGCTTGGCGGCAGGGAGCGATTATGGCTACACCTTC. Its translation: CASSLAAGSDYGYTF.

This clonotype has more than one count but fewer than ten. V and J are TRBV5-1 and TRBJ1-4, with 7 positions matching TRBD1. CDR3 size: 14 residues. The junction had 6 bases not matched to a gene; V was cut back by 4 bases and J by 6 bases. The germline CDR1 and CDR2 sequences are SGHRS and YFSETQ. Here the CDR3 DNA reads TGCGCCAGCAGCCCCCAGGGGGGGGATGAAAAACTGTTTTTT. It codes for CASSPQGGDEKLFF.

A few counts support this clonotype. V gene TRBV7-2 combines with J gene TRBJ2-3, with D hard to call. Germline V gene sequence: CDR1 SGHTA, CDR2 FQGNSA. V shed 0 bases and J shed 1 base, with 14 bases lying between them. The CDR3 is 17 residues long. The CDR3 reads CASSLAHPGVRTDTQYF. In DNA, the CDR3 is TGTGCCAGCAGCTTAGCCCACCCTGGGGTCCGCACAGATACGCAGTATTTT.

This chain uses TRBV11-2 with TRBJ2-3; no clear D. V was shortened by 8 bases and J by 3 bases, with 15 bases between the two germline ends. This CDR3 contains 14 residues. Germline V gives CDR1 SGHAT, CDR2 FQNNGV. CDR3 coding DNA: TGTGCCAGCCAACTTGGGTTTTGGACAGATACGCAGTATTTT. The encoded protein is CASQLGFWTDTQYF.

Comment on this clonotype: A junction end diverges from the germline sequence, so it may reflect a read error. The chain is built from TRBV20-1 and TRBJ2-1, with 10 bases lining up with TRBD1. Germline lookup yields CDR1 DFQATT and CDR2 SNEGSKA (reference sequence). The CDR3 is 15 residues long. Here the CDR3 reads CSAGTGTGVYNEQFF. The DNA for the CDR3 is TGCAGTGCTGGTACCGGGACAGGGGTCTACAATGAGCAGTTCTTT.

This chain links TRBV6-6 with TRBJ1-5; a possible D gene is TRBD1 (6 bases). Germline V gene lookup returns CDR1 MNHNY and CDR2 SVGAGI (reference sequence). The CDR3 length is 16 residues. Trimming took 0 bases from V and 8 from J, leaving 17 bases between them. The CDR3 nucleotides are TGTGCCAGCAGTTACTCGAGAATTTGGGACATGGAGCCCCAGCATTTT. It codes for CASSYSRIWDMEPQHF.

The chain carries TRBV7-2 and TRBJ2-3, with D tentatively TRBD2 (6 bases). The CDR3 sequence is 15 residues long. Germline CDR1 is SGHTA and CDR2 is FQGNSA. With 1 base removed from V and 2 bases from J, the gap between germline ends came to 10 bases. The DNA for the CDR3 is TGTGCCAGCAGCTTAGTTTCGGACTACACAGATACGCAGTATTTT. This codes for CASSLVSDYTDTQYF.

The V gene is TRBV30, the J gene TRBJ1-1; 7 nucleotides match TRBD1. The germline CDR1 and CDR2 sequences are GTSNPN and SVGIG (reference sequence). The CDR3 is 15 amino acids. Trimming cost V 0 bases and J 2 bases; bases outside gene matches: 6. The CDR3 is CAWSVLTGINTEAFF. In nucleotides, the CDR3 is TGTGCCTGGAGTGTATTGACAGGGATAAACACTGAAGCTTTCTTT.

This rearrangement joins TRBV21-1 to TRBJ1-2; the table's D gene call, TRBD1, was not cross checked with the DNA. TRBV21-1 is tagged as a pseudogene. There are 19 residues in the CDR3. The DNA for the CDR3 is TGTGCCAGCAGTTACCCGACAGGGGGTGCCATCCATACTAACTATGGCTACACCTTC. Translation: CASSYPTGGAIHTNYGYTF.

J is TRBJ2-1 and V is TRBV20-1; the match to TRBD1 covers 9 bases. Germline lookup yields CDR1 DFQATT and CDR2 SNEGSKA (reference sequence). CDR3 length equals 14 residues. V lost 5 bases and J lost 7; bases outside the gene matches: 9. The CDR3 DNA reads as TGCAGTGCTCCACCCGGGACAGGGATTAATGAGCAGTTCTTC. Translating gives CSAPPGTGINEQFF.

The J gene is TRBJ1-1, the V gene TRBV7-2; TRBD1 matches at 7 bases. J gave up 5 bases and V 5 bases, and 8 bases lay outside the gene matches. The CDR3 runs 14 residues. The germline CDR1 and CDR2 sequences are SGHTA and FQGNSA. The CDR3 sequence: CASSRRQGWTEAFF. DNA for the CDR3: TGTGCCAGCAGCCGTCGACAGGGATGGACTGAAGCTTTCTTT.

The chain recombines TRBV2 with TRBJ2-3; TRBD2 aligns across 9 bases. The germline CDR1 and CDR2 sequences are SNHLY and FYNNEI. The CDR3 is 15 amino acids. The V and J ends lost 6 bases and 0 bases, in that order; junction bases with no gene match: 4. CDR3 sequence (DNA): TGTGCCAGCAGACAAGCGGGGGGAAGCACAGATACGCAGTATTTT. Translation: CASRQAGGSTDTQYF.

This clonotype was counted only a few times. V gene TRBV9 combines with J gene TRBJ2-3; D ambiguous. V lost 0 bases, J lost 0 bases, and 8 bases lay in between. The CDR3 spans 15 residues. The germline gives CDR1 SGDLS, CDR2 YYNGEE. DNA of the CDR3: TGTGCCAGCAGCGTAGTGGGCCAAAGCACAGATACGCAGTATTTT. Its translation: CASSVVGQSTDTQYF.

The CDR3 region has the DNA TGTGCCAGCAGTCGAGGACAGGGAGGGCTTTACACCTTC. Translating gives CASSRGQGGLYTF. V gene TRBV12-3 or TRBV12-4 combines with J gene TRBJ1-2, with TRBD1 matching 8 bases. This CDR3 is 13 amino acids long. V dropped 5 bases and J dropped 11; count of bases not matched to a gene: 10.

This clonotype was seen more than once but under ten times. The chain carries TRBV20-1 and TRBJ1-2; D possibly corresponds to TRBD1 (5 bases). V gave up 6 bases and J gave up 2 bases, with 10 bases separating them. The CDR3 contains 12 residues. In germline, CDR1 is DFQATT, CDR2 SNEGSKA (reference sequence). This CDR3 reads CSATSGNYGYTF. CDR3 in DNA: TGCAGTGCAACCTCAGGGAACTATGGCTACACCTTC.

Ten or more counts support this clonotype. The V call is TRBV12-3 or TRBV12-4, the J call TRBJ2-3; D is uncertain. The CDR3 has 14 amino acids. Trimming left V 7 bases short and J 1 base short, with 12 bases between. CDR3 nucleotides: TGTGCCAGCACAGACCCTCGTCGCACAGATACGCAGTATTTT. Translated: CASTDPRRTDTQYF.

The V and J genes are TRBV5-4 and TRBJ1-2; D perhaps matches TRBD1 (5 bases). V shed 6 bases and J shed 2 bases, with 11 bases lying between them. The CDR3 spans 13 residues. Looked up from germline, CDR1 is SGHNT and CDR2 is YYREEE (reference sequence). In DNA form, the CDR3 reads TGTGCCAGCACCGTGTGGGGCAACTATGGCTACACCTTC. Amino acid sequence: CASTVWGNYGYTF.

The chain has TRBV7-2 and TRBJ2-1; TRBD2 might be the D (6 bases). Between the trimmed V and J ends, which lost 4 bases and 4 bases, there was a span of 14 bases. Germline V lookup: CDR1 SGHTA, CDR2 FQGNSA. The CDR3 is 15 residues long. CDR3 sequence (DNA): TGTGCCAGCAGCTCCGTCCCTGGGGGGTACAATGAGCAGTTCTTC. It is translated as CASSSVPGGYNEQFF. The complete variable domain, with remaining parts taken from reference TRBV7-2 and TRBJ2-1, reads GAGVSQSPSNKVTEKGKDVELRCDPISGHTALYWYRQSLGQGLEFLIYFQGNSAPDKSGLPSDRFSAERTGGSVSTLTIQRTQQEDSAVYLCASSSVPGGYNEQFFGPGTRLTVL.